This TCR beta chain emerged from a study of T cell repertoires in cytomegalovirus infection. Study summary: Public signatures in TCR beta pointed to CMV infection and matching HLA type. Findings and caveats of the study: Totalled public TCR beta family frequency picked out people who carried CMV plus the relevant HLA. HLA-C-restricted CMV-specific TCR beta clonotypes prevailed in the ex vivo response.

With regard to this clonotype: The antigen is unknown. A single base separates this from a much larger clone, so it may be a read error. Because the CDR3 is missing its conserved closing phenylalanine or tryptophan, this is likely a read error.

MiXCR was run by TCRdb on the reads, yielding one entry per CDR3 protein. Of approximately 500,000 distinct CDR3 sequences in the sample, approximately 15% were seen once. V lost 6 bases and J lost 4; bases outside the gene matches: 4. The CDR3 runs 15 residues. CDR1 MGHDK and CDR2 SYGVNS come from the germline V gene. Sequenced material: CD8+ T cells from PBMCs. The clonotype was recovered from a human donor in good health (CMV status not recorded). Some clones in this sample may be carry-over from other donors' samples. The V call is TRBV25-1, the J call TRBJ2-1; 12 nucleotides match TRBD2. The CDR3 sequence is CASRPSGRGYNEQFL. CDR3 coding DNA: TGTGCCAGCAGGCCTAGCGGGAGGGGATACAATGAGCAGTTCTTA.